The 23 T cell receptor beta chains given below trace back to one sample, sequenced in a study of T-cell memory formation after mild COVID-19. From the 5' RACE reads, TCRdb called clonotypes with MiXCR, one entry per CDR3 protein. Here the sample spans hundreds of thousands of distinct CDR3 sequences, about a fifth being singletons. Sequencing used PBMCs or a T cell subset sorted from them (not recorded which). The receptors here all came from an adult woman who had mild COVID-19 (a few samples of this study predate the infection). Cell type and time point are not known.

This clonotype was detected ten times or more. Germline is not matched at one junction end, which may reflect a read error. The J gene is TRBJ2-1, the V gene TRBV7-9, with 7 bases lining up with TRBD1. This CDR3 has 8 amino acids. The germline V gene has CDR1 SEHNR and CDR2 FQNEAQ (reference sequence). The DNA of the CDR3 is TGTGCCAGCACCCAGGGGGTCTTC. This sequence encodes CASTQGVF.

This clonotype came up a few times. This chain uses TRBV12-3 or TRBV12-4 with TRBJ2-1; the D gene is possibly TRBD2 (5 bases). The V gene lost 5 bases and the J gene lost 9 bases, with 11 bases spanning the gap. This CDR3 is built from 12 residues. The CDR3 spells CASSPSRGEQFF. In DNA form, the CDR3 reads TGTGCCAGCAGTCCCTCCCGGGGTGAGCAGTTCTTC.

There are a few counts of this clonotype. The V call is TRBV3-1, the J call TRBJ1-2, with a possible D match to TRBD1 (5 bases). Trimming took 4 bases from V and 4 from J, leaving 13 bases between them. The CDR3 totals 14 residues. Germline V CDR1 and CDR2: LGHDT, YNNKEL (reference sequence). The CDR3: CASSPSDGAYGYTF. The CDR3 nucleotides read TGTGCCAGCAGCCCGAGTGACGGGGCCTATGGCTACACCTTC.

CDR3 sequence (DNA): TGTGCCAGCAGCTTGCAGGGCAACGACGTATCGACGCAGTATTTT. It codes for CASSLQGNDVSTQYF. The rearrangement joins TRBV5-6 to TRBJ2-3; weak D call: TRBD1 (5 bases). Per the germline V gene, CDR1 is SGHDT and CDR2 is YYEEEE. V was shortened by 1 base and J by 9 bases, with 18 bases between the two germline ends. The CDR3 is made up of 15 amino acids.

This clonotype was seen only a few times. The V call is TRBV29-1, the J call TRBJ2-3; D might be TRBD1 or TRBD2, each matching 6 bases. Germline CDR1 and CDR2: SQVTM and ANQGSEA. The germline V and J ends were trimmed by 3 bases and 0 bases, with 10 bases remaining between them. This CDR3 has 14 residues. The CDR3 DNA reads as TGCAGCGTTGATTCCGGGGGCAGCACAGATACGCAGTATTTT. Translated: CSVDSGGSTDTQYF.

The chain has TRBV5-6 and TRBJ2-5; no clear D. The CDR3 runs to 13 residues. Germline V CDR1 and CDR2: SGHDT, YYEEEE. V gave up 4 bases and J gave up 5 bases, with 12 bases separating them. CDR3 amino acids: CASSLSSGETQYF. CDR3 DNA: TGTGCCAGCAGCCTCTCCAGTGGGGAGACCCAGTACTTC.

This chain uses TRBV12-3 or TRBV12-4 with TRBJ1-1; 7 bases agree with TRBD1. CDR3 size: 11 residues. V shed 6 bases and J 11 bases; nucleotides not matched to a gene: 6. CDR3 sequence reads: CASRVDRVAFF. CDR3 DNA sequence: TGTGCCAGCAGGGTAGACAGGGTGGCTTTCTTT.

This clonotype was detected a few times. The CDR3 loop is CSAIWQPNTEAFF. CDR3 bases: TGCAGTGCTATATGGCAGCCGAACACTGAAGCTTTCTTT. This chain uses TRBV20-1 with TRBJ1-1, with D uncertain. The germline V gene has CDR1 DFQATT and CDR2 SNEGSKA (reference sequence). The CDR3 covers 13 residues. V was clipped by 4 bases and J by 1 base, with 10 bases between them.

This clonotype has more than one count but fewer than ten. The chain employs TRBV6-5 and TRBJ1-2, with D possibly being TRBD1 (6 bases). Trimming stripped 5 bases from V and 2 bases from J, with 18 bases between. CDR3 length: 16 residues. In germline, CDR1 is MNHEY, CDR2 SVGAGI. The chain's CDR3 is CASSPAPGEGNYGYTF. In nucleotides, the CDR3 is TGTGCCAGCAGTCCCGCGCCAGGGGAAGGGAACTATGGCTACACCTTC.

This clonotype has a handful of counts. In DNA form, the CDR3 reads TGTGCCAGCTCACCACCACTCTCCTTGGACAACCAGCATTTT. Protein sequence: CASSPPLSLDNQHF. The chain has TRBV18 and TRBJ1-5; maybe TRBD1 (5 bases). The germline V and J ends were trimmed by 0 bases and 12 bases, with 15 bases remaining between them. Looked up from germline, CDR1 is KGHSH and CDR2 is LQKENI. The CDR3 runs 14 residues.

This clonotype is termed medium-sized. The rearrangement joins TRBV20-1 to TRBJ2-5, with D possibly TRBD1 on 5 matching bases. This CDR3 has 15 amino acids. The V end lost 1 base, the J end lost 5 bases, and 17 bases lay between the germline ends. CDR1 is DFQATT, CDR2 SNEGSKA, per germline (reference sequence). CDR3 protein: CSARVVGAVAETQYF. In nucleotides, the CDR3 is TGCAGTGCTAGAGTCGTAGGGGCGGTTGCGGAGACCCAGTACTTC.

This chain connects TRBV9 to TRBJ2-5, with 15 bases fitting TRBD2. This CDR3 comprises 13 residues. The germline V gene encodes CDR1 SGDLS and CDR2 YYNGEE. V lost 10 bases to trimming and J lost 4 bases; unmatched junction nucleotides: 2. CDR3: CAVGLAGGETQYF. In DNA, the CDR3 is TGTGCCGTGGGACTAGCGGGAGGAGAGACCCAGTACTTC. Using reference TRBV9 and TRBJ2-5 for the parts outside the CDR3, the full variable domain is DSGVTQTPKHLITATGQRVTLRCSPRSGDLSVYWYQQSLDQGLQFLIQYYNGEERAKGNILERFSAQQFPDLHSELNLSSLELGDSALYFCAVGLAGGETQYFGPGTRLLVL.

This clonotype was seen a handful of times. V and J are TRBV5-5 and TRBJ2-7, with TRBD2 matching 10 bases. The CDR3 covers 19 residues. Germline CDR1 and CDR2: SGHKS and YYEKEE (reference sequence). V was clipped by 1 base and J by 3 bases; unmatched bases: 16. DNA of the CDR3: TGTGCCAGCAGCTTGTCTGATCCGGGTCTAGCGGGAGTTGGCTACGAGCAGTACTTC. Translation: CASSLSDPGLAGVGYEQYF.

The V and J genes are TRBV11-1 and TRBJ2-5; tentatively, D is TRBD1 (6 bases). Germline values: CDR1 SGHAT, CDR2 FQDESV (reference sequence). The CDR3 contains 16 residues. V was trimmed by 1 base and J by 0 bases, leaving 12 bases between them. The CDR3 DNA follows: TGTGCCAGCAGCTTAGGCAGGGGTCGGTACCAAGAGACCCAGTACTTC. Translating gives CASSLGRGRYQETQYF.

A few counts support this clonotype. The gene calls are TRBV5-1 and TRBJ1-2, with a weak D call TRBD1 (6 bases). The germline V gene encodes CDR1 SGHRS and CDR2 YFSETQ. CDR3 length equals 13 residues. V was trimmed by 4 bases and J by 6 bases, leaving 13 bases between them. DNA for the CDR3: TGCGCCAGCAGCATAGGGGGGGTCGATGGCTACACCTTC. Translation gives CASSIGGVDGYTF.

This clonotype was observed a few times. The chain links TRBV5-1 to TRBJ2-7; D is ambiguous. CDR3 length equals 15 residues. CDR1 SGHRS and CDR2 YFSETQ come from the germline V gene. The ends were cut back, 2 bases at V and 3 bases at J, with 15 bases in the middle. As DNA, the CDR3 is TGCGCCAGCAGCTTCGACTTTTGGAGTGGCTACGAGCAGTACTTC. Translating it yields CASSFDFWSGYEQYF.

The rearrangement uses TRBV12-3 or TRBV12-4 and TRBJ2-3, with D possibly being TRBD1 (6 bases). CDR3 length: 15 amino acids. V was trimmed by 2 bases and J by 0 bases, leaving 9 bases between them. The CDR3 nucleotides read TGTGCCAGCAGTTTAACAGGGTGGAGCACAGATACGCAGTATTTT. Translation gives CASSLTGWSTDTQYF.

This clonotype has only a few counts. The chain is built from TRBV11-3 and TRBJ2-3; no clear D. The CDR3 loop spans 12 amino acids. The V gene lost 4 bases and the J gene lost 7 bases, with 9 bases spanning the gap. From germline, CDR1 is SGHNT and CDR2 YENEEA. CDR3 region: CASSSSAYTQYF. CDR3 nucleotide sequence: TGTGCCAGCAGCTCCTCCGCGTATACGCAGTATTTT.

This clonotype was recorded a few times. CDR3 sequence (DNA): TGTGCCAGCAGGGGCCGTGTTGAGCAGTTCTTC. It translates to CASRGRVEQFF. V usage is TRBV5-4 and J usage is TRBJ2-1; D is ambiguous. This CDR3 spans 11 amino acids. In germline, CDR1 is SGHNT, CDR2 YYREEE (reference sequence). V was clipped by 5 bases and J by 9 bases, with 9 bases between them.

The chain employs TRBV30 and TRBJ2-7; TRBD2 matches 10 bases. This CDR3 is 13 amino acids long. V shed 4 bases, J shed 5 bases, and the junction held 5 bases outside the gene matches. CDR1 and CDR2 from the germline V gene are GTSNPN and SVGIG (reference sequence). The CDR3 region is CAWNRAGGDEQYF. The CDR3 coding sequence is TGTGCCTGGAACAGAGCGGGAGGGGACGAGCAGTACTTC.

The genes are TRBV12-3 or TRBV12-4 and TRBJ1-1; D uncertain. The CDR3 length is 12 residues. Between the trimmed V and J ends, which lost 3 bases and 6 bases, there was a span of 8 bases. In DNA form, the CDR3 reads TGTGCCAGCAGTTTCCCGGGCGCTGAAGCTTTCTTT. Amino acid sequence: CASSFPGAEAFF.

This clonotype was counted only a few times. The CDR3, as DNA: TGCAGCGTTGAAGATCCGGGGAGAAACACTGAAGCTTTCTTT. Translating gives CSVEDPGRNTEAFF. The chain is built from TRBV29-1 and TRBJ1-1; D uncertain. With 0 bases removed from V and 2 bases from J, the gap between germline ends came to 10 bases. The V gene's germline CDR1 is SQVTM and CDR2 ANQGSEA. The CDR3 is 14 residues long.

The chain has TRBV13 and TRBJ2-5; D gene unclear. This CDR3 has 13 residues. The germline CDR1 and CDR2 sequences are PRHDT and FYEKMQ (reference sequence). With 4 bases removed from V and 5 bases from J, the gap between germline ends came to 11 bases. Here the CDR3 reads CASSSHSRETQYF. CDR3 bases: TGTGCCAGCAGCTCTCACTCTCGGGAGACCCAGTACTTC.